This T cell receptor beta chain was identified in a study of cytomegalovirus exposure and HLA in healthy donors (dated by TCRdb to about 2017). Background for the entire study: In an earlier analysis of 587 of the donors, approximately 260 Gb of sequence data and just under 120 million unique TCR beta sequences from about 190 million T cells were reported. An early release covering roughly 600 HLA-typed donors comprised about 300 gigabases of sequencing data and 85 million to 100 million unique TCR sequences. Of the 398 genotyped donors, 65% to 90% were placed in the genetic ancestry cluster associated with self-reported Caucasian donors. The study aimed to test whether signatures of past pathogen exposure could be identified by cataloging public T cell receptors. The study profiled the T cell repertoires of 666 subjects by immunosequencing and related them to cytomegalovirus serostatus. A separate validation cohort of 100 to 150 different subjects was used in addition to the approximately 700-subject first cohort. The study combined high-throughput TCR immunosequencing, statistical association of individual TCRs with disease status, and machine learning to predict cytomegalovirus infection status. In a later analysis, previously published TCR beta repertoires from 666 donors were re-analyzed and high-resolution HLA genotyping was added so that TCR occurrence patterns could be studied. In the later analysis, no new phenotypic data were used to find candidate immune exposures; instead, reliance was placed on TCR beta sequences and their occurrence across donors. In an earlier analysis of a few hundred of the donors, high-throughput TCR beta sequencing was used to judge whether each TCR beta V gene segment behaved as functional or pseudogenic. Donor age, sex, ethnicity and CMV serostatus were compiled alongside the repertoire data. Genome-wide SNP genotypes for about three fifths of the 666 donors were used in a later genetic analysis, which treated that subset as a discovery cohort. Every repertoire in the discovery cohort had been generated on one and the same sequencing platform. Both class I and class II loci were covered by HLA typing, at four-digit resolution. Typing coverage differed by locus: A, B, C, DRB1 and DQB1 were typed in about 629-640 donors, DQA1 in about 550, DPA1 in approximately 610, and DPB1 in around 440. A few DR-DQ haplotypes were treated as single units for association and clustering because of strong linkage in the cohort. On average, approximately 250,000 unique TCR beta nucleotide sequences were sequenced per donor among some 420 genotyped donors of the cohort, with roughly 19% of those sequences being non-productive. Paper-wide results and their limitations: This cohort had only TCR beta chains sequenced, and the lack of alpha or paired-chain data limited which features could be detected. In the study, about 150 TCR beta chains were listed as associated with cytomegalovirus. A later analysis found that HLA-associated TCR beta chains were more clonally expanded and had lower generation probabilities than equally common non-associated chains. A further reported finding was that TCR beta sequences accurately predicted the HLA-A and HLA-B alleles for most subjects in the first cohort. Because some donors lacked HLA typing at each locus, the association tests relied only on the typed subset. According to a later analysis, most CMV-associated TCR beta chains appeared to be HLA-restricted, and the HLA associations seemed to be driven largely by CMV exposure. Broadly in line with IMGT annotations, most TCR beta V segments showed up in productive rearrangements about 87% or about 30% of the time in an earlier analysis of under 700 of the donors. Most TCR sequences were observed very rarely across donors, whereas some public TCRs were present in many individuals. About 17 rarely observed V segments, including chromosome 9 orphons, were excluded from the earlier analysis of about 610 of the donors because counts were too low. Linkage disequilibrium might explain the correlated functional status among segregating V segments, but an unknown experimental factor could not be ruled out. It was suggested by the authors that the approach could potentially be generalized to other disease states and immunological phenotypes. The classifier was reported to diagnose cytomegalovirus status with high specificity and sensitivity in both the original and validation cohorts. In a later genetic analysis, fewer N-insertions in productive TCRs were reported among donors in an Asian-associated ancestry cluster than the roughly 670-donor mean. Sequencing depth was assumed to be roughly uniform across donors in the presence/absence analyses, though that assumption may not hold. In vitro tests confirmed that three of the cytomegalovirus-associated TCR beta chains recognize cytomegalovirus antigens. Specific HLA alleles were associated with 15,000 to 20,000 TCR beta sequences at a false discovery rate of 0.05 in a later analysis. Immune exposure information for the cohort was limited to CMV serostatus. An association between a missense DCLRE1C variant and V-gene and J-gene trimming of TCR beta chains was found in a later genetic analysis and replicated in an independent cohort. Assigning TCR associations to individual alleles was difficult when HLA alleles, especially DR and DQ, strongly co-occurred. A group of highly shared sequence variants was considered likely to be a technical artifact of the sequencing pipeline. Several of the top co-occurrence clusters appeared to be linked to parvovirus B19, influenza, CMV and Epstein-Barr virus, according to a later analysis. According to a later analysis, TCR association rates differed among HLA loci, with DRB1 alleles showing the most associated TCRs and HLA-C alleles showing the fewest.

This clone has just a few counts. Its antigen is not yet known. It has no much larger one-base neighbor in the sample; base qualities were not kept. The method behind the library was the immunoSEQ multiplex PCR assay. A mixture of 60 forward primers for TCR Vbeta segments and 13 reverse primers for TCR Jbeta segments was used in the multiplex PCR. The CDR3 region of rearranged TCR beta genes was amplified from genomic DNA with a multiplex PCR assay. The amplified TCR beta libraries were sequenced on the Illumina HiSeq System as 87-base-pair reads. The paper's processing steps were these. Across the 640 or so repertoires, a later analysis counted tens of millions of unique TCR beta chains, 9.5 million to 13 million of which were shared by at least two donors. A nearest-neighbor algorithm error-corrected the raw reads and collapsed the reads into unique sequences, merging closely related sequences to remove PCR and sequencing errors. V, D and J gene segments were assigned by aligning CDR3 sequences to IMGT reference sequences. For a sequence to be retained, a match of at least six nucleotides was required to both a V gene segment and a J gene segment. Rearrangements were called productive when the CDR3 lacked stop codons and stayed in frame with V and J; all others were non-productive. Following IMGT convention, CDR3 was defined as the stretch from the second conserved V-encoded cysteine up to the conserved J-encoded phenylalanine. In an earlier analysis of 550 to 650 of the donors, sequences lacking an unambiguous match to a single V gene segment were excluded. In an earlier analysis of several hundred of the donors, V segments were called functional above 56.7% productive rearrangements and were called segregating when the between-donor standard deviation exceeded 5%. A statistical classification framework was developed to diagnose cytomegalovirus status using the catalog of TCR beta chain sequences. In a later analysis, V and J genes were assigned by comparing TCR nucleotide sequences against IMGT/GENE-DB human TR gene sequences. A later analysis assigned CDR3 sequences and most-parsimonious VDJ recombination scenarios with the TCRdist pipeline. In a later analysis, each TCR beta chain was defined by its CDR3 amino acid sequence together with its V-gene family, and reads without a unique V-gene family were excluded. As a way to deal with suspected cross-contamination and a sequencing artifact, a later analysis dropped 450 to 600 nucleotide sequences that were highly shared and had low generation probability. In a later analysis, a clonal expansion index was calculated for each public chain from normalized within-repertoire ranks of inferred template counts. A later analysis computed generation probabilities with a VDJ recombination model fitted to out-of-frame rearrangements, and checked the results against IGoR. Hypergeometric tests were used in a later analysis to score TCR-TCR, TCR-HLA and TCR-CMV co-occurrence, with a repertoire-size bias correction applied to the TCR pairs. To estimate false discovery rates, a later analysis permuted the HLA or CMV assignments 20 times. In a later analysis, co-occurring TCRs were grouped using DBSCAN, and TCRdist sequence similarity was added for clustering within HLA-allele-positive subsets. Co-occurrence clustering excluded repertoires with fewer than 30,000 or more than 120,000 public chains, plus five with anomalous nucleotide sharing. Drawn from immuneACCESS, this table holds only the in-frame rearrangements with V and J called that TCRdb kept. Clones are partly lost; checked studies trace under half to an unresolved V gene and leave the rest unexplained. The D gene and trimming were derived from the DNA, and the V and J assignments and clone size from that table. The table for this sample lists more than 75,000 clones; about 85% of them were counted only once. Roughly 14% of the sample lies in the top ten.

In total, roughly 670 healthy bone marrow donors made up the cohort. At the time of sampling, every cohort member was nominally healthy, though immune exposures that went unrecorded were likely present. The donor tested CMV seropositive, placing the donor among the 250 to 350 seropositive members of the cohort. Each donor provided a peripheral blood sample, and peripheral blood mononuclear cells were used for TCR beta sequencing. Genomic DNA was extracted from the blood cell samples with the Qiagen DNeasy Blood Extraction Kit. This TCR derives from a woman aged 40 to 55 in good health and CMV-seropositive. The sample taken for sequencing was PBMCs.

The DNA is TGCGCCAGCAGCTGGGCAGGGTGGAGCACCGGGGAGCTGTTTTTT. It specifies CASSWAGWSTGELFF. The chain joins TRBV5-1 to TRBJ2-2; D gene: possibly TRBD1, on 5 matching bases. The CDR3 has 15 amino acids, counting the end cysteine and phenylalanine. Only the CDR3 DNA is retained, 45 bases long and in frame from the first base. The germline V gene gives CDR1 as SGHRS and CDR2 as YFSETQ. Trimming removed 3 bases from V and 4 bases from J, leaving 13 bases between the germline ends.